This T cell receptor (beta chain) was sequenced in a study of post-analysis software for immune sequencing data. Across the study: Patients had relapsing-remitting, secondary progressive or progressive-relapsing multiple sclerosis; some lacked subtype. Study results and limitations: The study found TRBV5-6, TRBV5-1 and TRBV20-1 among 4 or 5 TRBV segments more frequent in patients than controls. Same-batch preparations were strongly co-clustered by F measure. In multiple sclerosis, normalized Chao1 diversity was significantly below that of controls.

Trimming shortened V by 6 bases and J by 5 bases, and 17 bases separated the two germline ends. The germline V gene has CDR1 WSHSY and CDR2 SAAADI. This CDR3 contains 15 residues. Concerning this clonotype: Its target is unknown.

The library was made from cDNA and included unique molecular identifiers. One entry per CDR3 protein results from TCRdb running MiXCR on the PCR reads. Here the sample spans almost 700,000 distinct CDR3 sequences, 59% being singletons. V usage is TRBV10-2 and J usage is TRBJ2-1, with D perhaps matching TRBD1 (5 bases). The receptor was derived from a girl under 10 years old with multiple sclerosis. The sequencing sample was made of blood. CDR3 in DNA: TGCGCCAGCAGGGGCGACCCCAGGGATCACAATGAGCAGTTCTTC. Translation: CASRGDPRDHNEQFF.